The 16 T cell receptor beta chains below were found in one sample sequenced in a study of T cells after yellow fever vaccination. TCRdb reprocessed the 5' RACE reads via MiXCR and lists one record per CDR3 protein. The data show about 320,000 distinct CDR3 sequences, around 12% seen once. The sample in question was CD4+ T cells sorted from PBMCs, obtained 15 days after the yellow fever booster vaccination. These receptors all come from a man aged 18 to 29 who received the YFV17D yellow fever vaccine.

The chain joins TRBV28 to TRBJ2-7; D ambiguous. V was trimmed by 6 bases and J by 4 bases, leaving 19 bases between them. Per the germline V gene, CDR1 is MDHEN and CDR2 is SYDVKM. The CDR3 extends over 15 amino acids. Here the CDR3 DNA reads TGTGCCAGCAGCCGCGGACCTGACATGGGGTACGAGCAGTACGTC. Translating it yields CASSRGPDMGYEQYV.

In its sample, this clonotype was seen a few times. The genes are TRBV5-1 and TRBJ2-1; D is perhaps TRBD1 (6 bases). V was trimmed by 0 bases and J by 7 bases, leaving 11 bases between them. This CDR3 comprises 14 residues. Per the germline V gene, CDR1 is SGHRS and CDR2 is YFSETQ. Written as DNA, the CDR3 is TGCGCCAGCAGCTTGGCAACCAGGGGAAATGAGCAGTTCTTC. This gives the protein CASSLATRGNEQFF.

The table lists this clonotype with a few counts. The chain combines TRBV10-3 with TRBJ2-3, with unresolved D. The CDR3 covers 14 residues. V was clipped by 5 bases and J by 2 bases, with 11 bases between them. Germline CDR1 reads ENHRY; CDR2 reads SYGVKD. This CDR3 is CAISNDWNTDTQYF. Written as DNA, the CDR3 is TGTGCCATCAGTAACGACTGGAACACAGATACGCAGTATTTT.

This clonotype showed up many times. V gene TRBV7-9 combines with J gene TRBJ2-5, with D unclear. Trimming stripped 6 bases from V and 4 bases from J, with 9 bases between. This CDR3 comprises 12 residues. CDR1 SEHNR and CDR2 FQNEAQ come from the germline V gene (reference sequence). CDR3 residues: CASRGTGETQYF. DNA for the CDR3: TGTGCCAGCAGGGGTACCGGAGAGACCCAGTACTTC. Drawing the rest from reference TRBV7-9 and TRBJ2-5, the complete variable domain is DTGVSQNPRHKITKRGQNVTFRCDPISEHNRLYWYRQTLGQGPEFLTYFQNEAQLEKSRLLSDRFSAERPKGSFSTLEIQRTEQGDSAMYLCASRGTGETQYFGPGTRLLVL.

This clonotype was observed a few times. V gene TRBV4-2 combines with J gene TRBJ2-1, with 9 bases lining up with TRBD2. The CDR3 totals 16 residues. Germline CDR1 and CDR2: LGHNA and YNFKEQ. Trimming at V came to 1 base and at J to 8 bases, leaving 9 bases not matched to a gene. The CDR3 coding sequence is TGTGCCAGCAGCCAAGTCGGGCGGGGGGGTGGCTATGAGCAGTTCTTC. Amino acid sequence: CASSQVGRGGGYEQFF.

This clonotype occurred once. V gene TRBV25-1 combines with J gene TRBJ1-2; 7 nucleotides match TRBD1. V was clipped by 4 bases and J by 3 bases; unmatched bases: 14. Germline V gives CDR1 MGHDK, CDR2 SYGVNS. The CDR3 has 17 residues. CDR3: CASSGRGGDPRYYGYTF. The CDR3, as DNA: TGTGCCAGCAGTGGCAGGGGGGGTGACCCAAGGTACTATGGCTACACCTTC.

The CDR3 coding sequence is TGTGCCAGCAGCCCACCGGGACTAGCGGCCGAACCTCCCGGGGAGCTGTTTTTT. Translating gives CASSPPGLAAEPPGELFF. The rearrangement uses TRBV7-2 and TRBJ2-2; 11 bases are a match to TRBD2. Germline CDR1 and CDR2: SGHTA and FQGNSA. The junction had 14 bases not matched to a gene; V was cut back by 5 bases and J by 6 bases. The CDR3 covers 18 residues.

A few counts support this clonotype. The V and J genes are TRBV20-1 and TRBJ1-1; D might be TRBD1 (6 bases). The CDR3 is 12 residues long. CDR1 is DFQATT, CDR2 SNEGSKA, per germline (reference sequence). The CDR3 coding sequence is TGCAGGGGTTGGGGAGGGGGCACTGAAGCTTTCTTT. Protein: CRGWGGGTEAFF.

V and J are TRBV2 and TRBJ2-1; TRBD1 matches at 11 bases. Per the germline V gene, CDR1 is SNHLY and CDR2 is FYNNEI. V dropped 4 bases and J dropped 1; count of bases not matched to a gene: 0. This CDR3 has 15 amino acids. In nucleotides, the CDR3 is TGTGCCAGCAGTGGGGACAGGGGGTCCTACAATGAGCAGTTCTTC. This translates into CASSGDRGSYNEQFF.

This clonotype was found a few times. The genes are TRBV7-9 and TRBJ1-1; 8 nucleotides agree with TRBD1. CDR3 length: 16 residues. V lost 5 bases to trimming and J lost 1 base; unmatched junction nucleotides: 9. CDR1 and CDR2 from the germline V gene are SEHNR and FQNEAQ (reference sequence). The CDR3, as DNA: TGTGCCAGCAGCGATCGACAGGGGCCAAAGAACACTGAAGCTTTCTTT. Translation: CASSDRQGPKNTEAFF.

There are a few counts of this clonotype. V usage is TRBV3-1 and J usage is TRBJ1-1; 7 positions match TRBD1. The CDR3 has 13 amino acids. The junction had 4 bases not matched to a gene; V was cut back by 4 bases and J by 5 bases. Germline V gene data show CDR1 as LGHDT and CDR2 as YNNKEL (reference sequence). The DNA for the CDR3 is TGTGCCAGCAGCCGGCCACAGGGGACTGAAGCTTTCTTT. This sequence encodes CASSRPQGTEAFF.

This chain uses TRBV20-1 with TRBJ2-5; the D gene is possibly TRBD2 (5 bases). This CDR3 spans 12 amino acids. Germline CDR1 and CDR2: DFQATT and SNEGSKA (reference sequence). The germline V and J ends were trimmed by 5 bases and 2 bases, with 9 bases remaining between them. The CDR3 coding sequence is TGCAGTGCTTTACGGGATCAAGAGACCCAGTACTTC. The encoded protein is CSALRDQETQYF.

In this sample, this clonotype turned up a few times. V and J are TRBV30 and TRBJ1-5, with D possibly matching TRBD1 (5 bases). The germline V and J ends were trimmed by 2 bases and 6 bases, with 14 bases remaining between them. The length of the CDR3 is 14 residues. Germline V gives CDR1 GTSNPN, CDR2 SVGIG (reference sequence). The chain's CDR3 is CAWSTGALGQPQHF. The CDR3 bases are TGTGCCTGGAGTACCGGGGCTCTAGGTCAGCCCCAGCATTTT.

Here the CDR3 DNA reads TGTGCCAGCTCACCACCCTCCTATAATTCACCCCTCCACTTT. Translated: CASSPPSYNSPLHF. The chain recombines TRBV18 with TRBJ1-6, with unresolved D. V dropped 0 bases and J dropped 0 bases, with 0 bases sitting between them. The CDR3 totals 14 residues. CDR1 is KGHSH and CDR2 is LQKENI in the germline V gene.

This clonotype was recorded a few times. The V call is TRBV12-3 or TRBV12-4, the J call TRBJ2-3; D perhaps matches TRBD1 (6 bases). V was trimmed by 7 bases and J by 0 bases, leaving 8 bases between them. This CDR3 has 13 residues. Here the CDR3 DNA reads TGTGCCAGCACTAGGGGGAGCACAGATACGCAGTATTTT. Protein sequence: CASTRGSTDTQYF.

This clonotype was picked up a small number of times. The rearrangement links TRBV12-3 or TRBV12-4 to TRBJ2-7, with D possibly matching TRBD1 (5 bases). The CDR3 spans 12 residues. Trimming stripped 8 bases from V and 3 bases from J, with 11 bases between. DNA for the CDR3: TGTGCCAGCGGGGTGGGGCACTACGAGCAGTACTTC. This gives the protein CASGVGHYEQYF.